A selection of T cell receptor beta chains follows, all from one sample in a study of T cell responses to AZD1222 COVID-19 vaccine. The table came from immunoSEQ multiplex PCR; TCRdb's copy has only in-frame clones and leaves some out. The table includes approximately 160,000 clones, approximately 90% detected once. This material consisted of peripheral blood, taken on day 0 of AZD1222 vaccination. The source is an adult in good health. Both conserved end residues are part of each CDR3. D genes are given only for firm matches. The size entry is marked missing in some rows and otherwise reads once, few, many or a size class.

. | TRBJ2-3 | . | TRBV20-1 | CSASAGTTDTQYF | TGCAGTGCTAGTGCCGGGACAACAGATACGCAGTATTTT
. | TRBJ2-1 | . | TRBV3-1/TRBV3-2 | CASSLRGQPNEQFF | TGTGCCAGCAGCCTCCGCGGACAGCCCAATGAGCAGTTCTTC
. | TRBJ2-3 | . | TRBV5-1 | CASSLAGGTDTQYF | TGCGCCAGCAGCTTGGCAGGGGGCACAGATACGCAGTATTTT
. | TRBJ2-3 | . | TRBV3-1/TRBV3-2 | CASSQESYKGDTQYF | TGTGCCAGCAGCCAAGAGTCATATAAAGGAGATACGCAGTATTTT
. | TRBJ2-3 | . | TRBV4-3 | CASSQGTGGRADTQYF | TGCGCCAGCAGCCAAGGGACTGGGGGTCGCGCAGATACGCAGTATTTT
. | TRBJ1-4 | TRBD1 | TRBV5-1 | CASSPGTGDEKLFF | TGCGCCAGCAGCCCCGGGACAGGGGATGAAAAACTGTTTTTT
once | TRBJ1-2 | . | TRBV9 | CASSSVGGAVTTYGYTF | TGTGCCAGCAGCTCAGTGGGGGGGGCAGTTACCACCTATGGCTACACCTTC
. | TRBJ2-3 | . | TRBV11-2 | CASSLAVSPQYF | TGTGCCAGCAGCTTAGCCGTCAGTCCGCAGTATTTT
. | TRBJ2-2 | TRBD1 | TRBV28 | CASGTGNTGELFF | TGTGCCAGCGGGACAGGGAACACCGGGGAGCTGTTTTTT
. | TRBJ1-6 | TRBD1 | TRBV9 | CASSVEQGVSSPLHF | TGTGCCAGCAGCGTAGAACAGGGGGTGAGTTCACCCCTCCACTTT
. | TRBJ2-7 | . | TRBV27 | CASSSRSGPPLYEQYF | TGTGCCAGCAGTTCGCGATCGGGGCCACCCCTTTACGAGCAGTACTTC
. | TRBJ1-2 | . | TRBV24-1 | CATSDVSWGYTF | TGTGCCACCAGTGACGTGTCGTGGGGCTACACCTTC
. | TRBJ1-1 | TRBD1 | TRBV30 | CAWSIRDREGDTEAFF | TGTGCCTGGAGCATCCGGGACAGGGAAGGGGACACTGAAGCTTTCTTT
. | TRBJ2-5 | . | TRBV7-2 | CASSLAVSFQETQYF | TGTGCCAGCAGCTTAGCTGTCAGTTTCCAAGAGACCCAGTACTTC
. | TRBJ1-2 | . | TRBV28 | CASNLASDYGYTF | TGTGCCAGCAACCTGGCGAGTGACTATGGCTACACCTTC
. | TRBJ1-2 | . | TRBV6-5 | CASSTDSYYGYTF | TGTGCCAGCAGTACCGACAGTTACTATGGCTACACCTTC
. | TRBJ1-1 | . | TRBV6-5 | CASSSTENTEAFF | TGTGCCAGCAGTTCCACAGAGAACACTGAAGCTTTCTTT
. | TRBJ1-6 | . | TRBV4-3 | CASSQLDRDSPLHF | TGCGCCAGCAGCCAATTAGATCGGGATTCACCCCTCCACTTT
. | TRBJ1-5 | TRBD1 | TRBV5-6 | CASSFFGTGVFQPQHF | TGTGCCAGCAGCTTTTTCGGGACAGGGGTTTTTCAGCCCCAGCATTTT
. | TRBJ1-5 | TRBD1 | TRBV27 | CASSPSGTGGSNQPQHF | TGTGCCAGCAGTCCATCCGGGACAGGGGGAAGCAATCAGCCCCAGCATTTT
. | TRBJ1-3 | . | TRBV28 | CASSLGEGNTIYF | TGTGCCAGCAGTTTAGGGGAGGGAAACACCATATATTTT
. | TRBJ2-7 | TRBD2 | TRBV28 | CASSRAGGITSEQYF | TGTGCCAGCAGTCGAGCGGGGGGAATAACTAGCGAGCAGTACTTC
. | TRBJ1-2 | . | TRBV11-3 | CASSLRDSQRIYGYTF | TGTGCCAGCAGCTTGCGAGACAGCCAACGGATATATGGCTACACCTTC
. | TRBJ1-5 | TRBD1 | TRBV6-1 | CASSVDRGWGNQPQHF | TGTGCCAGCAGTGTGGACAGGGGCTGGGGCAATCAGCCCCAGCATTTT
. | TRBJ1-2 | . | TRBV27 | CASIEGRPVNYGYTF | TGTGCCAGCATAGAGGGTCGCCCAGTTAACTATGGCTACACCTTC
few | TRBJ1-2 | . | TRBV2 | CASRSLGGYTF | TGTGCCAGCAGGAGCCTCGGGGGCTACACCTTC
. | TRBJ1-2 | TRBD1 | TRBV7-2 | CASSSTGIYGYTF | TGTGCCAGCAGCTCGACAGGGATCTATGGCTACACCTTC
. | TRBJ2-1 | TRBD2 | TRBV20-1 | CSASGPSGGLYNEQFF | TGCAGTGCTAGTGGGCCGAGCGGGGGGCTTTACAATGAGCAGTTCTTC
. | TRBJ2-1 | TRBD1 | TRBV6-2/TRBV6-3 | CASSQRTGPTYNEQFF | TGTGCCAGCAGTCAACGGACAGGGCCGACCTACAATGAGCAGTTCTTC
. | TRBJ1-2 | TRBD1 | TRBV5-1 | CASSSTGQGKHYGYTF | TGCGCCAGCAGCTCGACGGGACAGGGAAAGCACTATGGCTACACCTTC
. | TRBJ2-3 | . | TRBV5-1 | CASSLTLGDNPQYF | TGCGCCAGCAGCCTAACCTTAGGGGACAATCCACAGTATTTT